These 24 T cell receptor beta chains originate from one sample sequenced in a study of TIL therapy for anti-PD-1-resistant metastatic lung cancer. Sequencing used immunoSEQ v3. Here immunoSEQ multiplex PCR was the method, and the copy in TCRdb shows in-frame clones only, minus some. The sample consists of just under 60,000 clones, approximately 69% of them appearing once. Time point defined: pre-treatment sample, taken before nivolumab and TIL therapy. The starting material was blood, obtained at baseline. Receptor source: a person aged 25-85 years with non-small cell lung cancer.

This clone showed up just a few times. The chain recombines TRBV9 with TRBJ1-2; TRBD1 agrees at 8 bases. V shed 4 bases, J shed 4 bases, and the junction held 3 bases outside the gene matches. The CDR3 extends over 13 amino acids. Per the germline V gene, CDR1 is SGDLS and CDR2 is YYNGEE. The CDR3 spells CASSPDRGYGYTF. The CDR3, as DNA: TGTGCCAGCAGCCCCGACAGGGGCTATGGCTACACCTTC.

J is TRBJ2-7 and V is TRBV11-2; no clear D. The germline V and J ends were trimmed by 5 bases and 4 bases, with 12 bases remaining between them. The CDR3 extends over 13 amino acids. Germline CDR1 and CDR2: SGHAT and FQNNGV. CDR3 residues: CASSRALEYEQYF. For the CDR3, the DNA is TGTGCCAGCAGCCGGGCCTTAGAGTACGAGCAGTACTTC.

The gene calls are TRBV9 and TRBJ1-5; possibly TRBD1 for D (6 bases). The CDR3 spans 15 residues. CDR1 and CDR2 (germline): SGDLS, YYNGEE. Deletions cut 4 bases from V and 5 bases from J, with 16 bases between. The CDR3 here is CASSPEGGRYQPQHF. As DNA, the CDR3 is TGTGCCAGCAGCCCCGAAGGGGGTAGGTATCAGCCCCAGCATTTT.

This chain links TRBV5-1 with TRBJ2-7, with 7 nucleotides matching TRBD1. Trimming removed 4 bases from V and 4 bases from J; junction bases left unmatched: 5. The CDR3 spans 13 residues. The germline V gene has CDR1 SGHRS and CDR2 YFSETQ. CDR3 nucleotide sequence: TGCGCCAGCAGCGACCAGGGGGTTTACGAGCAGTACTTC. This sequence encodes CASSDQGVYEQYF.

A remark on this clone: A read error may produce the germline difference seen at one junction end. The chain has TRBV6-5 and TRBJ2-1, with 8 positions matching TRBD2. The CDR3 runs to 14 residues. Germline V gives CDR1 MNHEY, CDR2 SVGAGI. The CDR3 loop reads CASSNSGTSNEQFF. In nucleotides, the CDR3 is TGTGCCAGCAGTAACTCCGGGACTAGCAATGAGCAGTTCTTC.

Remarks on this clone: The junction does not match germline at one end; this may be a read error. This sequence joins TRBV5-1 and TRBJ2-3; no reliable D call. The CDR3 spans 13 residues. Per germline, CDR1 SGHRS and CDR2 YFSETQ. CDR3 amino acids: CASRLDPTDTQYF. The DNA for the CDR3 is TGCGCCAGCAGGTTGGACCCCACAGATACGCAGTATTTT.

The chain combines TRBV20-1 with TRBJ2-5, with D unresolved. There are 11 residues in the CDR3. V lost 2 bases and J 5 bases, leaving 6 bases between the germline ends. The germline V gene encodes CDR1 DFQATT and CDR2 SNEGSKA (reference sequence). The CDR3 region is CSARRLETQYF. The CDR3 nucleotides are TGCAGTGCTAGACGGTTGGAGACCCAGTACTTC.

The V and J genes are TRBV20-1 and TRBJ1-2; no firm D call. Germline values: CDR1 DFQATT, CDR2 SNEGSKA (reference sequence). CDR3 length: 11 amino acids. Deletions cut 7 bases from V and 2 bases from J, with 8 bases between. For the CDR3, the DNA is TGCAGTGTTAAAGGAAACTATGGCTACACCTTC. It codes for CSVKGNYGYTF.

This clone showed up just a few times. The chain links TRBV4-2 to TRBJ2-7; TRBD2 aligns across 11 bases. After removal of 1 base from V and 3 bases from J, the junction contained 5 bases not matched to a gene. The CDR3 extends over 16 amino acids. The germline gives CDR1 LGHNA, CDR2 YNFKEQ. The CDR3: CASSQATSGGDYEQYF. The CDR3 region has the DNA TGTGCCAGCAGCCAAGCAACTAGCGGGGGCGACTACGAGCAGTACTTC.

In nucleotides, the CDR3 is TGTGCCATCAGTGAGGAACGGGCTAAACCCCAAGAGACCCAGTACTTC. Translation gives CAISEERAKPQETQYF. The rearrangement links TRBV10-3 to TRBJ2-5; D remains ambiguous. The CDR3 is made up of 16 amino acids. The germline CDR1 and CDR2 sequences are ENHRY and SYGVKD. V lost 2 bases and J 1 base, leaving 14 bases between the germline ends.

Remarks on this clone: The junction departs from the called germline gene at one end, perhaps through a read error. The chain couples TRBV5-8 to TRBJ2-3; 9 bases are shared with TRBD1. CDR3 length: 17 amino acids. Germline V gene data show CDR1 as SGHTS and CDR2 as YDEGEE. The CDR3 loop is CASSLEVPGTGRDTQYF. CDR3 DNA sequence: TGTGCCAGCAGTTTGGAAGTACCGGGGACAGGGAGGGATACGCAGTATTTT. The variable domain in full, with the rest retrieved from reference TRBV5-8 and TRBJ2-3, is EAGVTQSPTHLIKTRGQQATLRCSPISGHTSVYWYQQALGLGLQFLLWYDEGEERNRGNFPPRFSGRQFPNYSSELNVNALELEDSALYLCASSLEVPGTGRDTQYFGPGTRLTVL.

In nucleotides, the CDR3 is TGCGCCAGCAGCAACGGGACGGGAGCTGGTGGAAACACCATATATTTT. This encodes CASSNGTGAGGNTIYF. The chain is built from TRBV5-1 and TRBJ1-3, with D possibly being TRBD1 (5 bases). Germline assignment: CDR1 SGHRS and CDR2 YFSETQ. Between the trimmed V and J ends, which lost 4 bases and 3 bases, there was a span of 17 bases. The CDR3 spans 16 residues.

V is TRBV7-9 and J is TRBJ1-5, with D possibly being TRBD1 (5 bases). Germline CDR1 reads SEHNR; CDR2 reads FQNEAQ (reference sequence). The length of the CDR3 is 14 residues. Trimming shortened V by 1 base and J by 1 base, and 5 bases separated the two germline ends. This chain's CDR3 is CASSLEGSNQPQHF. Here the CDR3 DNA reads TGTGCCAGCAGCTTAGAGGGGAGCAATCAGCCCCAGCATTTT.

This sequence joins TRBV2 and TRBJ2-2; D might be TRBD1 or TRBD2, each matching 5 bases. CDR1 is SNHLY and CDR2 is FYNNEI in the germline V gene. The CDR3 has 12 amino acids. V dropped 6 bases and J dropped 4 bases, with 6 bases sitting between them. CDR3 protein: CASRGRTGELFF. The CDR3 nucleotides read TGTGCCAGCAGGGGACGCACCGGGGAGCTGTTTTTT.

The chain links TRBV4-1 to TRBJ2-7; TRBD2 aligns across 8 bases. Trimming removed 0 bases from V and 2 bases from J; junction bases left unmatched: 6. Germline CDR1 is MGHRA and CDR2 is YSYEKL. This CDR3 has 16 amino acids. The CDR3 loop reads CASSQEKRERTYEQYF. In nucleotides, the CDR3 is TGCGCCAGCAGCCAAGAAAAGCGGGAGAGGACCTACGAGCAGTACTTC.

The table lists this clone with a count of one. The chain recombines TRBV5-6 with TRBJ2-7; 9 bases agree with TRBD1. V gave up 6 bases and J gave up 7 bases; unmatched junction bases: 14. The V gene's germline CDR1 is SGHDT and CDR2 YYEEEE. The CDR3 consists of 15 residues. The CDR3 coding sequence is TGTGCCAGCACACGAATCGGGACAGGGAGAACGGAGCAGTACTTC. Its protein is CASTRIGTGRTEQYF.

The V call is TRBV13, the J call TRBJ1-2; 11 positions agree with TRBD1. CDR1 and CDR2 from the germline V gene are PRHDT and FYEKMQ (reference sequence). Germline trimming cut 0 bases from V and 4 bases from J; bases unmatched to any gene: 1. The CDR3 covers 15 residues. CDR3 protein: CASSLGGQGAYGYTF. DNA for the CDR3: TGTGCCAGCAGCTTAGGTGGACAGGGGGCCTATGGCTACACCTTC.

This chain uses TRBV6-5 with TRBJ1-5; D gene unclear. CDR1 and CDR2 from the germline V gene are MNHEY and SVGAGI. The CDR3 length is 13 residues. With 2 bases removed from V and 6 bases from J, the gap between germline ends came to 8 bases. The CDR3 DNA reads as TGTGCCAGCAGTTACAATCGGGGTCAGCCCCAGCATTTT. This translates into CASSYNRGQPQHF.

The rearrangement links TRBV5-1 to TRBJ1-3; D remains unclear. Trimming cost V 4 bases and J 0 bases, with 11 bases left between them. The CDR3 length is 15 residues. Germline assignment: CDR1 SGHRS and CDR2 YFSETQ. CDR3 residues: CASSGSASSGNTIYF. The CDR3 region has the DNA TGCGCCAGCAGCGGATCAGCGAGCTCTGGAAACACCATATATTTT.

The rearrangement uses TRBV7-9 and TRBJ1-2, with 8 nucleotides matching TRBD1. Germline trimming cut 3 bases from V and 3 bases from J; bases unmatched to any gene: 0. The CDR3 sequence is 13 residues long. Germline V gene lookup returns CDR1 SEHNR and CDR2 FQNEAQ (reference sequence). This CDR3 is CASSLTGDYGYTF. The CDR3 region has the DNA TGTGCCAGCAGCTTGACAGGGGACTATGGCTACACCTTC. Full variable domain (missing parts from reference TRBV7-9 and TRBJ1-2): DTGVSQNPRHKITKRGQNVTFRCDPISEHNRLYWYRQTLGQGPEFLTYFQNEAQLEKSRLLSDRFSAERPKGSFSTLEIQRTEQGDSAMYLCASSLTGDYGYTFGSGTRLTVV.

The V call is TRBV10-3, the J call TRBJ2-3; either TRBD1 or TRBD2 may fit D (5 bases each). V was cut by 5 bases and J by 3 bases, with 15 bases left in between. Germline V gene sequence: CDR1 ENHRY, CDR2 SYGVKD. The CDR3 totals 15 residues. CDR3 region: CAISTWGKETDTQYF. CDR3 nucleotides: TGTGCCATCAGTACTTGGGGGAAGGAGACAGATACGCAGTATTTT.

The CDR3 DNA reads TGTGCCAGCAGCGCAGCGGACAGGGGGCATGGCTACACCTTC. Protein product: CASSAADRGHGYTF. The chain employs TRBV5-6 and TRBJ1-2; 11 bases line up with TRBD1. V shed 4 bases and J 6 bases; nucleotides not matched to a gene: 5. CDR3 length equals 14 residues. Germline assignment: CDR1 SGHDT and CDR2 YYEEEE. Full variable domain (outside the CDR3, taken from reference TRBV5-6 and TRBJ1-2): DAGVTQSPTHLIKTRGQQVTLRCSPKSGHDTVSWYQQALGQGPQFIFQYYEEEERQRGNFPDRFSGHQFPNYSSELNVNALLLGDSALYLCASSAADRGHGYTFGSGTRLTVV.

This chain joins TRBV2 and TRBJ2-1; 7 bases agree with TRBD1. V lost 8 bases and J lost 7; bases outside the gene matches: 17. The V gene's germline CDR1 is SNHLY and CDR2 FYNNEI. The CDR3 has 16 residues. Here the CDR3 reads CASGPGQSMGWNEQFF. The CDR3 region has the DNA TGTGCCAGCGGACCGGGACAGTCAATGGGGTGGAATGAGCAGTTCTTC.

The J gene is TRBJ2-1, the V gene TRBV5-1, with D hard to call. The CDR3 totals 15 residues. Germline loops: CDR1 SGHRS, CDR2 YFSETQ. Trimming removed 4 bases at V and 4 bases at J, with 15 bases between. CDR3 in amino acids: CASSRESGIYNEQFF. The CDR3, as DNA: TGCGCCAGCAGCCGCGAAAGTGGCATTTACAATGAGCAGTTCTTC. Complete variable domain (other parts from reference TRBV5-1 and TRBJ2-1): KAGVTQTPRYLIKTRGQQVTLSCSPISGHRSVSWYQQTPGQGLQFLFEYFSETQRNKGNFPGRFSGRQFSNSRSEMNVSTLELGDSALYLCASSRESGIYNEQFFGPGTRLTVL.